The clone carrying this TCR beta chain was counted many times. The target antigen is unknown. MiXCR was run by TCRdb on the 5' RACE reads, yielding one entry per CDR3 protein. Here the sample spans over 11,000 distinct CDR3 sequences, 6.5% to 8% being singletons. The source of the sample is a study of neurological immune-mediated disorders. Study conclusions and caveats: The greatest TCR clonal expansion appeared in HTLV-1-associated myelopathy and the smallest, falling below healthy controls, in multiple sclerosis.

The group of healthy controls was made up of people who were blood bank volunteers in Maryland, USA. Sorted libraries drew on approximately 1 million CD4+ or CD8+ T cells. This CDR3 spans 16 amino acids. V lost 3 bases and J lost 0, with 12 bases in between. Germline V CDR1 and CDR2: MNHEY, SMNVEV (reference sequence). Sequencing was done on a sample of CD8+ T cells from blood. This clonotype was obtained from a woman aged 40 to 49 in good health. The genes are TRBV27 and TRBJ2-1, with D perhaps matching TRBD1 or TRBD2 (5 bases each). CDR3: CASSFLGAGSYNEQFF. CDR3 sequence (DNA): TGTGCCAGCAGTTTCCTAGGGGCGGGCTCCTACAATGAGCAGTTCTTC.